Below, 17 T cell receptor beta chains from the same sample are listed, as sequenced in a study of response to subunit inactivated influenza vaccine (dated 2018 in TCRdb). Receptor libraries were prepared by RT-PCR. Sequencing was performed on an Illumina HiSeq 2500. TCRdb took the public reads, trimmed them with fastp at Q25, ran MiXCR for clone calling and kept in-frame beta chains. Each record represents a unique CDR3 protein, reported with the most common genes and DNA among its rows. This sample comprises 500,000 or so distinct CDR3 sequences, approximately 15% of them detected only once. Less than 4% of the sample is taken by the ten largest. Sequencing was performed on CD4+ T cells sorted from PBMCs, taken roughly 24 months after vaccination. These receptors all come from a man aged 50 to 75 who received an inactivated influenza vaccine. Donor details come from another sample of the same person, matched by shared clones.

The V call is TRBV12-3 or TRBV12-4, the J call TRBJ1-2; D unresolved. V was trimmed by 5 bases and J by 1 base, leaving 5 bases between them. The CDR3 sequence is 12 residues long. CDR3 protein: CASSRNNYGYTF. CDR3 DNA sequence: TGTGCCAGCAGTAGAAATAACTATGGCTACACCTTC.

This clonotype was recorded a few times. The rearrangement joins TRBV29-1 to TRBJ2-3, with D perhaps matching TRBD2 (5 bases). With 5 bases removed from V and 2 bases from J, the gap between germline ends came to 11 bases. The CDR3 runs 13 residues. CDR1 is SQVTM and CDR2 is ANQGSEA in the germline V gene. The CDR3 nucleotides read TGCAGCGTTTACGGGATACACACAGATACGCAGTATTTT. Translation gives CSVYGIHTDTQYF.

The chain couples TRBV20-1 to TRBJ2-1; D possibly corresponds to TRBD1 (6 bases). Germline-derived CDR1 and CDR2 are DFQATT and SNEGSKA (reference sequence). The CDR3 sequence is 14 residues long. V lost 4 bases and J 7 bases, leaving 17 bases between the germline ends. Here the CDR3 reads CSATGQGIYNEQFF. CDR3 nucleotide sequence: TGCAGTGCTACTGGCCAGGGGATTTATAATGAGCAGTTCTTC.

This clonotype was recorded at least ten times. The chain joins TRBV5-1 to TRBJ2-7, with TRBD1 matching 7 bases. The CDR3 length is 14 residues. Germline V gene data show CDR1 as SGHRS and CDR2 as YFSETQ. After removal of 4 bases from V and 4 bases from J, the junction contained 8 bases not matched to a gene. CDR3 protein: CASSRGQNKYEQYF. CDR3 coding DNA: TGCGCCAGCAGCCGGGGACAGAACAAATACGAGCAGTACTTC.

This clonotype came up a few times. The chain combines TRBV10-3 with TRBJ2-3; D not certain. With 4 bases removed from V and 4 bases from J, the gap between germline ends came to 12 bases. Germline V gene sequence: CDR1 ENHRY, CDR2 SYGVKD. The CDR3 is 14 amino acids. The CDR3, as DNA: TGTGCCATCAGTGGACGTGGTGTAGCAGATACGCAGTATTTT. Amino acids: CAISGRGVADTQYF.

This chain uses TRBV3-1 with TRBJ2-1, with D possibly matching TRBD2 (6 bases). The CDR3 covers 16 residues. CDR1 and CDR2 from the germline V gene are LGHDT and YNNKEL (reference sequence). V lost 1 base, J lost 3 bases, and 13 bases lay in between. The CDR3: CASSQGTGVNYNEQFF. In DNA form, the CDR3 reads TGTGCCAGCAGCCAAGGTACGGGGGTCAACTACAATGAGCAGTTCTTC.

In the case of this clonotype: Relative to the germline gene, one junction end is altered; a read error may explain this. CDR3 sequence (DNA): TGTGCCAGCAGCCATTGGCAGAACACTGAAGCCTTCTTT. Its protein product is CASSHWQNTEAFF. The J gene is TRBJ1-1, the V gene TRBV14; D ambiguous. CDR3 length: 13 amino acids. Per germline, CDR1 SGHDN and CDR2 FVKESK.

This clonotype was found a few times. V is TRBV5-1 and J is TRBJ2-2; the match to TRBD1 covers 8 bases. CDR1 and CDR2 from the germline V gene are SGHRS and YFSETQ. This CDR3 spans 16 amino acids. V was clipped by 0 bases and J by 1 base; unmatched bases: 2. The CDR3 loop is CASSLGTGRNTGELFF. Here the CDR3 DNA reads TGCGCCAGCAGCTTGGGGACAGGGAGGAACACCGGGGAGCTGTTTTTT.

The rearrangement uses TRBV21-1 and TRBJ2-5. TRBV21-1 is recorded as a pseudogene. The CDR3 spans 13 residues. This CDR3 is CASSIVGEETQYF. The CDR3 bases are TGTGCCAGCAGCATTGTAGGCGAAGAGACCCAGTACTTC.

The chain couples TRBV12-3 or TRBV12-4 to TRBJ1-3, with D tentatively TRBD1 (5 bases). Trimming pared 9 bases from V and 0 bases from J, leaving 15 bases between. This CDR3 region has 15 residues. CDR3 residues: CASRPQGDSGNTIYF. The DNA for the CDR3 is TGTGCCAGTCGCCCGCAGGGAGACTCTGGAAACACCATATATTTT.

The chain is built from TRBV11-3 and TRBJ2-1; D possibly corresponds to TRBD1 (6 bases). The germline gives CDR1 SGHNT, CDR2 YENEEA. The CDR3 totals 15 residues. Trimming took 1 base from V and 4 from J, leaving 11 bases between them. The chain's CDR3 is CASSLGQAGYNEQFF. The DNA of the CDR3 is TGTGCCAGCAGCTTAGGACAGGCGGGTTACAATGAGCAGTTCTTC.

This clonotype has a handful of counts. The V gene is TRBV24-1, the J gene TRBJ2-2; TRBD2 matches 9 bases. CDR1 and CDR2 (germline): KGHDR, SFDVKD. The CDR3 totals 16 residues. Germline trimming cut 5 bases from V and 4 bases from J; bases unmatched to any gene: 7. The CDR3 DNA is TGTGCCACCAGTGGACCTGGCGGGAGGGCCACCGGGGAGCTGTTTTTT. Translating it yields CATSGPGGRATGELFF.

V gene TRBV10-3 combines with J gene TRBJ1-1; perhaps TRBD1 as D (6 bases). The CDR3 runs to 12 residues. The germline V gene has CDR1 ENHRY and CDR2 SYGVKD. Deletions cut 10 bases from V and 0 bases from J, with 9 bases between. CDR3 sequence reads: CASGQMNTEAFF. CDR3 nucleotide sequence: TGTGCCAGTGGACAGATGAACACTGAAGCTTTCTTT.

This clonotype turned up a few times. The J gene is TRBJ2-1, the V gene TRBV7-9, with TRBD2 matching 8 bases. CDR3 length: 16 amino acids. The germline V gene has CDR1 SEHNR and CDR2 FQNEAQ (reference sequence). Unmatched junction bases numbered 8, after V lost 4 bases and J lost 3 bases. The CDR3: CASSSLGGADYNEQFF. As DNA, the CDR3 is TGTGCCAGCAGCTCTCTCGGGGGGGCTGACTACAATGAGCAGTTCTTC.

This clonotype was observed a few times. The V and J genes are TRBV13 and TRBJ1-3, with D hard to call. The germline gives CDR1 PRHDT, CDR2 FYEKMQ (reference sequence). V lost 3 bases and J 4 bases, leaving 10 bases between the germline ends. CDR3 length equals 14 residues. The CDR3 spells CASSLGDFGNTIYF. Written as DNA, the CDR3 is TGTGCCAGCAGCTTGGGTGACTTCGGAAACACCATATATTTT.

The V call is TRBV5-1, the J call TRBJ1-6; 10 bases fit TRBD1. V shed 4 bases and J 8 bases; nucleotides not matched to a gene: 6. The germline V gene has CDR1 SGHRS and CDR2 YFSETQ. The CDR3 length is 15 residues. CDR3 nucleotide sequence: TGCGCCAGCAGCCCCGGGACAGGGGTCTATTCACCCCTCCACTTT. This sequence encodes CASSPGTGVYSPLHF. Filled out from reference TRBV5-1 and TRBJ1-6, the complete variable domain reads KAGVTQTPRYLIKTRGQQVTLSCSPISGHRSVSWYQQTPGQGLQFLFEYFSETQRNKGNFPGRFSGRQFSNSRSEMNVSTLELGDSALYLCASSPGTGVYSPLHFGNGTRLTVT.

The chain links TRBV12-3 or TRBV12-4 to TRBJ2-7; D gene uncertain. V lost 0 bases, J lost 1 base, and 7 bases lay in between. The CDR3 has 14 amino acids. The CDR3 spells CASSLAEKSYEQYF. CDR3 nucleotide sequence: TGTGCCAGCAGTTTAGCTGAGAAATCCTACGAGCAGTACTTC.